Listed here are 3 T cell receptor beta chains from one sample, sequenced in a study of blood T cell repertoires in COVID-19. TCRdb keeps only in-frame clones here, not all; method: immunoSEQ multiplex PCR. The sample lists 400,000 to 450,000 clones, roughly 90% occurring once. Input material: peripheral blood. These receptor sequences come from a man aged 18 to 30 with COVID-19, enrolled during active disease.

V gene TRBV12-3 or TRBV12-4 combines with J gene TRBJ2-3, with D unresolved. Trimming removed 5 bases at V and 3 bases at J, with 3 bases between. The CDR3 covers 11 residues. CDR3 residues: CASSETDTQYF. For the CDR3, the DNA is TGTGCCAGCAGTGAGACAGATACGCAGTATTTT.

This rearrangement joins TRBV7-2 to TRBJ2-5; D perhaps matches TRBD2 (5 bases). Per the germline V gene, CDR1 is SGHTA and CDR2 is FQGNSA. Trimming stripped 2 bases from V and 5 bases from J, with 15 bases between. The CDR3 runs 15 residues. The CDR3 here is CASSLSWLAGETQYF. The CDR3 DNA follows: TGTGCCAGCAGCTTAAGCTGGCTAGCCGGGGAGACCCAGTACTTC. The full variable domain, with the rest looked up from reference TRBV7-2 and TRBJ2-5, is GAGVSQSPSNKVTEKGKDVELRCDPISGHTALYWYRQSLGQGLEFLIYFQGNSAPDKSGLPSDRFSAERTGGSVSTLTIQRTQQEDSAVYLCASSLSWLAGETQYFGPGTRLLVL.

The CDR3 DNA reads TGTGCCAGCAGCAGGGGACTAGCGGGAGGTTTGGAGCAGTACTTC. It codes for CASSRGLAGGLEQYF. The J gene is TRBJ2-7, the V gene TRBV5-5; 15 nucleotides line up with TRBD2. The V and J ends lost 4 bases and 7 bases, in that order; junction bases with no gene match: 6. CDR3 length: 15 amino acids. Germline CDR1 SGHKS, CDR2 YYEKEE (reference sequence).